The 29 T cell receptor beta chains given below trace back to one sample, sequenced in a study of tumor-infiltrating lymphocytes in oesophageal squamous cell carcinoma. Using its own MiXCR run on the PCR reads, TCRdb lists one record per CDR3 protein. The sample shows around 15,000 distinct CDR3 sequences, around half of them seen only once. The sequenced material came from esophageal tumor tissue. These receptor sequences come from a female donor with esophageal squamous cell carcinoma.

This clonotype was counted ten times or more. The chain uses TRBV28 and TRBJ1-5; 10 bases are a match to TRBD1. The CDR3 contains 13 residues. V dropped 8 bases and J dropped 5; count of bases not matched to a gene: 3. Germline V gives CDR1 MDHEN, CDR2 SYDVKM. CDR3 sequence: CASGTGEDQPQHF. CDR3 coding DNA: TGTGCCAGCGGGACAGGGGAAGATCAGCCCCAGCATTTT.

V gene TRBV9 combines with J gene TRBJ2-1; 9 bases fit TRBD2. This CDR3 has 17 residues. Trimming at V came to 7 bases and at J to 4 bases, leaving 15 bases not matched to a gene. Per the germline V gene, CDR1 is SGDLS and CDR2 is YYNGEE. The CDR3 region has the DNA TGTGCCAGCGGGGACGGACATAGCGGGAGTGGGTACAATGAGCAGTTCTTC. Translating it yields CASGDGHSGSGYNEQFF.

A single count supports this clonotype. The chain joins TRBV7-2 to TRBJ2-4; D is tentatively TRBD1 or TRBD2 (5 bases each). The DNA end is more similar to TRBJ2-5, so the J call may be wrong. CDR3 length: 15 amino acids. Germline V lookup: CDR1 SGHTA, CDR2 FQGNSA. DNA of the CDR3: TGTGCCAGCAGCTTAAACACCGGGGCGGGAGAGACCCAGTACTTC. Translating gives CASSLNTGAGETQYF.

To note about this clonotype: A junction boundary mismatches the germline segment, possibly from a read error. This chain joins TRBV5-3 and TRBJ2-1, with 11 bases lining up with TRBD2. TRBV5-3 is an open reading frame whose function is uncertain. This CDR3 comprises 17 residues. In DNA, the CDR3 is TGTGCCAGCAGCTTGTGGGCTAGCGGGAGGTTCGACAATGAGCAGTTCTTC. Translated, it gives CASSLWASGRFDNEQFF.

The CDR3 nucleotides are TGTGCCAGCAGCTTAGGGGGACAGGGGACCCAGTACTTC. This gives the protein CASSLGGQGTQYF. The rearrangement uses TRBV7-9 and TRBJ2-5; 9 positions match TRBD1. Germline CDR1 is SEHNR and CDR2 is FQNEAQ (reference sequence). V dropped 1 base and J dropped 7; count of bases not matched to a gene: 1. This CDR3 has 13 amino acids.

The chain has TRBV6-1 and TRBJ2-5; 9 bases are shared with TRBD2. The end of the DNA fits TRBJ2-1 better, so the J call may be wrong. Looked up from germline, CDR1 is MNHNS and CDR2 is SASEGT. CDR3 length: 13 residues. The CDR3 DNA is TGTGCCAGTAGCGGGAGAGGCTACAATGAGCAGTTCTTC. Translated: CASSGRGYNEQFF.

V and J are TRBV11-2 and TRBJ1-2; tentatively, D is TRBD1 (6 bases). Germline V gene sequence: CDR1 SGHAT, CDR2 FQNNGV. This CDR3 comprises 15 residues. The V and J ends lost 2 bases and 5 bases respectively, with 15 bases between them. CDR3 region: CASSLSGGARYGYTF. Written as DNA, the CDR3 is TGTGCCAGCAGCTTATCTGGGGGCGCGCGGTATGGCTACACCTTC.

The rearrangement joins TRBV7-3 to TRBJ2-7; D gene ambiguous. TRBJ2-1 explains the end of the DNA better; the J call may be wrong. CDR3 size: 13 residues. Germline-derived CDR1 and CDR2 are SGHTA and FQGTGA. The CDR3 spells CASSLGDSLGQFF. The CDR3, as DNA: TGTGCCAGCAGCTTAGGAGATAGTTTAGGGCAGTTCTTC.

The chain employs TRBV7-3 and TRBJ2-1; the D is unclear. The CDR3 is made up of 14 amino acids. With 7 bases removed from V and 0 bases from J, the gap between germline ends came to 10 bases. Per the germline V gene, CDR1 is SGHTA and CDR2 is FQGTGA. The CDR3 loop reads CASKGRDSYNEQFF. The CDR3 coding sequence is TGTGCCAGCAAAGGCCGAGACTCCTACAATGAGCAGTTCTTC.

V gene TRBV7-9 combines with J gene TRBJ2-3, with unresolved D. Germline V gene lookup returns CDR1 SEHNR and CDR2 FQNEAQ (reference sequence). Trimming removed 3 bases from V and 7 bases from J, with 11 bases in between. This CDR3 is 13 amino acids long. For the CDR3, the DNA is TGTGCCAGCAGCTTTCCCGTTCAGAATACGCAGTATTTT. Protein product: CASSFPVQNTQYF.

The chain has TRBV7-4 and TRBJ1-6, with D tentatively TRBD1 (5 bases). Per germline, CDR1 SGHVT and CDR2 SQSDAQ. Trimming cost V 5 bases and J 7 bases, with 12 bases left between them. The CDR3 has 14 residues. The CDR3 coding sequence is TGTGCCAGCAGCCGCGACAGTGAGAATTCACCCCTCCACTTT. This encodes CASSRDSENSPLHF.

The chain employs TRBV12-3 or TRBV12-4 and TRBJ1-1; TRBD1 is a possible D gene (6 bases). Trimming pared 2 bases from V and 0 bases from J, leaving 13 bases between. The CDR3 has 16 residues. The CDR3 nucleotides read TGTGCCAGCAGTTTAAACCCCGGACAGTTGAACACTGAAGCTTTCTTT. This codes for CASSLNPGQLNTEAFF.

This chain uses TRBV7-8 with TRBJ2-4, with a weak D call TRBD1 (5 bases). The DNA end lines up better with TRBJ1-2; the J call may be wrong. CDR1 is SGHVS and CDR2 is FQNEAQ in the germline V gene. The CDR3 is made up of 14 amino acids. The CDR3 spells CASSLGGTNYGYTF. CDR3 in DNA: TGTGCCAGCAGCTTAGGGGGGACTAACTATGGCTACACCTTC.

This chain joins TRBV12-3 or TRBV12-4 and TRBJ2-4; TRBD1 is a possible D gene (5 bases). With the DNA end fitting TRBJ2-7 better, the J assignment may be wrong. The CDR3 loop spans 15 amino acids. The CDR3: CASTCQGTRGYEQYF. CDR3 nucleotide sequence: TGTGCCAGCACCTGTCAGGGAACCAGAGGCTACGAGCAGTACTTC.

CDR3 residues: CASYLRDRVTQETQYF. CDR3 nucleotide sequence: TGTGCCAGCTACCTCCGGGACAGGGTTACCCAAGAGACCCAGTACTTC. This chain joins TRBV7-3 and TRBJ2-5, with 9 bases lining up with TRBD1. V shed 8 bases, J shed 1 base, and the junction held 11 bases outside the gene matches. CDR1 is SGHTA, CDR2 FQGTGA, per germline. CDR3 size: 16 residues.

The chain carries TRBV6-1 and TRBJ2-3; D not certain. Near its end, the DNA agrees better with TRBJ1-1, so the J call may be wrong. Germline V gene sequence: CDR1 MNHNS, CDR2 SASEGT. This CDR3 is built from 14 residues. The DNA of the CDR3 is TGTGCCAGCAGTGAATTTAGGGTTTACACTGAAGCTTTCTTT. It specifies CASSEFRVYTEAFF.

J is TRBJ2-3 and V is TRBV12-3 or TRBV12-4; D not certain. V shed 1 base and J shed 1 base, with 9 bases lying between them. The CDR3 contains 15 residues. The CDR3 region has the DNA TGTGCCAGCAGTTTAGTGATTGGGGGCACAGATACGCAGTATTTT. Encoded protein: CASSLVIGGTDTQYF.

The chain is built from TRBV24-1 and TRBJ2-5, with 7 positions matching TRBD1. Germline values: CDR1 KGHDR, CDR2 SFDVKD. The V gene end was trimmed by 3 bases and the J gene end by 5 bases; junction bases not matched to a gene: 8. The CDR3 covers 15 residues. The CDR3: CATSDPLGGWETQYF. CDR3 DNA: TGTGCCACCAGTGATCCACTAGGGGGCTGGGAGACCCAGTACTTC.

This rearrangement joins TRBV6-6 to TRBJ1-6; a weak D match, TRBD1 (6 bases). The last part of the DNA fits TRBJ1-5 better; the J call may be wrong. Germline V gene lookup returns CDR1 MNHNY and CDR2 SVGAGI (reference sequence). The CDR3 spans 14 residues. The CDR3: CASSYGGPGQPQHF. In DNA, the CDR3 is TGTGCCAGCAGTTACGGGGGGCCGGGGCAGCCCCAGCATTTT.

The chain couples TRBV5-1 to TRBJ2-3; D remains ambiguous. This CDR3 is 15 amino acids long. Germline V lookup: CDR1 SGHRS, CDR2 YFSETQ. V lost 2 bases, J lost 6 bases, and 16 bases lay in between. This chain's CDR3 is CASSFRPGPLDTQYF. The CDR3, as DNA: TGCGCCAGCAGCTTTAGACCAGGCCCCTTGGATACGCAGTATTTT.

This clonotype was detected once. The rearrangement joins TRBV7-8 to TRBJ2-3; TRBD2 matches at 9 bases. The J call may not be correct, given that the DNA end is closer to TRBJ2-2. The CDR3 length is 17 residues. Germline CDR1 SGHVS, CDR2 FQNEAQ. The CDR3 nucleotides are TGTGCCAGCAGCCAAGGGGGGCTAGCGGGGATCACCGGGGAGCTGTTTTTT. The encoded protein is CASSQGGLAGITGELFF.

V usage is TRBV10-3 and J usage is TRBJ1-2; 9 nucleotides align to TRBD1. There are 15 residues in the CDR3. V lost 0 bases and J lost 5; bases outside the gene matches: 4. Germline V gene lookup returns CDR1 ENHRY and CDR2 SYGVKD. CDR3 in DNA: TGTGCCATCAGTGAGTCGACAGGGGGAATGTATGGCTACACCTTC. Amino acids: CAISESTGGMYGYTF.

The J gene is TRBJ2-7, the V gene TRBV7-2; D is perhaps TRBD1 (6 bases). V shed 1 base and J shed 1 base, with 14 bases lying between them. Per the germline V gene, CDR1 is SGHTA and CDR2 is FQGNSA. The CDR3 extends over 16 amino acids. CDR3 DNA sequence: TGTGCCAGCAGCTTAGATGGGACAAGCAAATCCTACGAGCAGTACTTC. Its translation: CASSLDGTSKSYEQYF.

Notes on this clonotype: Because it lacks the conserved phenylalanine or tryptophan at the end, this CDR3 is likely a read error. The limits of the CDR3 on the DNA are not certain, so only TCRdb's listed CDR3 is given. The CDR3 is CASSPGPRYGYTFGS. This chain connects TRBV10-2 to TRBJ2-7; whether TRBD1, the table's D call, matches the DNA was not checked. The CDR3 sequence runs 15 residues, both termini included. Germline CDR1 reads WSHSY; CDR2 reads SAAADI.

This clonotype was seen once. V gene TRBV12-3 or TRBV12-4 combines with J gene TRBJ2-5; 11 bases are shared with TRBD2. The DNA matches TRBJ2-1 better at its end, which makes the J call doubtful. The CDR3 is 15 amino acids. The CDR3 DNA reads TGTGCCAGCAGTCCCTTTAGCGGGAGGGACAATGAGCAGTTCTTC. Translation gives CASSPFSGRDNEQFF.

The gene calls are TRBV7-2 and TRBJ2-1; D perhaps matches TRBD1 (5 bases). Between the trimmed V and J ends, which lost 5 bases and 9 bases, there was a span of 11 bases. The CDR3 runs 12 residues. Germline assignment: CDR1 SGHTA and CDR2 FQGNSA. CDR3 amino acids: CASSDWGGEQFF. CDR3 sequence (DNA): TGTGCCAGCAGCGATTGGGGCGGTGAGCAGTTCTTC.

This clonotype has a handful of counts. The gene calls are TRBV7-3 and TRBJ2-1, with 13 nucleotides matching TRBD2. The CDR3 spans 16 residues. Germline CDR1 is SGHTA and CDR2 is FQGTGA. V lost 1 base and J lost 6; bases outside the gene matches: 3. The CDR3 coding sequence is TGTGCCAGCAGCTTAATCGGACTAGCGGGAGCCAATGAGCAGTTCTTC. It translates to CASSLIGLAGANEQFF.

This clonotype was counted many times. The J gene is TRBJ2-3, the V gene TRBV28, with 8 bases matching TRBD2. CDR1 MDHEN and CDR2 SYDVKM come from the germline V gene. Trimming took 5 bases from V and 4 from J; bases not matched to a gene: 5. The CDR3 length is 14 residues. The CDR3 loop reads CASSLPAGADTQYF. In DNA form, the CDR3 reads TGTGCCAGCAGTCTACCAGCGGGAGCAGATACGCAGTATTTT.

This chain links TRBV6-6 with TRBJ1-6; TRBD1 aligns across 9 bases. V lost 10 bases to trimming and J lost 7 bases; unmatched junction nucleotides: 14. Looked up from germline, CDR1 is MNHNY and CDR2 is SVGAGI (reference sequence). The CDR3 has 16 amino acids. Here the CDR3 DNA reads TGTGCCATCAGGCCGGGACAGGGCATAGGGAATTCACCCCTCCACTTT. It codes for CAIRPGQGIGNSPLHF.